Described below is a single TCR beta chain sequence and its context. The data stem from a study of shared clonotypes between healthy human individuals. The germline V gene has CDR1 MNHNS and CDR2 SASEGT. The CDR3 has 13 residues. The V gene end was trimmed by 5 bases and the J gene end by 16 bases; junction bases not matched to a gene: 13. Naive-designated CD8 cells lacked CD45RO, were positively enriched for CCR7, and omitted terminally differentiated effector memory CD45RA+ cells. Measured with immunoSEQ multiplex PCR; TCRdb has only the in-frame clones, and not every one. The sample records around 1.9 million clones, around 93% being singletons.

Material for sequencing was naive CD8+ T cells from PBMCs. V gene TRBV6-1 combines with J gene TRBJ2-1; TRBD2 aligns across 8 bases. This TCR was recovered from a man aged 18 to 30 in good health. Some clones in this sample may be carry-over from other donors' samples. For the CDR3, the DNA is TGTGCCAGCAGTTCCCTCTGGTCGGGACTAGTCTTCTTC. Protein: CASSSLWSGLVFF.